This T cell receptor (beta chain) was captured by sequencing in a study of spatial heterogeneity in lung cancer. Background on the study: There were consistently more beta-chain sequences detected than alpha-chain sequences.

Many counts were recorded for this clonotype. Time point denoted: sample taken at primary tumor resection. TCRs were sequenced from unsorted whole RNA of tumor, nontumor lung or PBMC. Around 68 TRACERx patients with early, untreated non-small cell lung cancer donated samples. All TCR cDNA molecules were individually tagged with a unique molecular identifier. Via MiXCR, TCRdb re-called the 5' RACE reads, giving one row per CDR3 protein. The data show about 48,000 distinct CDR3 sequences, with approximately 5% seen just once and around 10% held by the top ten. This CDR3 comprises 13 residues. CDR1 MDHEN and CDR2 SYDVKM come from the germline V gene. The ends were cut back, 2 bases at V and 12 bases at J, with 16 bases in the middle.

The receptor was derived from a male donor with early-stage non-small cell lung cancer. Source: PBMCs, taken at surgery. The chain recombines TRBV28 with TRBJ1-2; the D gene is possibly TRBD1 (6 bases). CDR3 sequence: CASSLSAGALHTF. The CDR3 DNA follows: TGTGCCAGCAGTTTAAGTGCAGGGGCCTTGCACACCTTC.